The subject of this entry is one TCR beta chain. Its binding antigen is unknown. Base qualities are not provided; no much larger clone lies one nucleotide away. V is trimmed back by 4 bases and J by 2 bases, and the junction contains 11 bases that no gene match accounts for. CDR3 length: 16 amino acids, cysteine to phenylalanine. The retained sequence is limited to the CDR3, 48 bases, with the frame set at the first base. CDR1 and CDR2 (SGHTA, FQGNSA) derive from the germline V gene. The data derive from a study of cytomegalovirus exposure and HLA in healthy donors (dated by TCRdb to about 2017). About the full investigation: In an earlier analysis of fewer than 750 of the donors, roughly 300 Gb of sequence data and 95 million to 130 million unique TCR beta sequences from 150 million to 200 million T cells were reported. An early release covering more than 500 HLA-typed donors comprised approximately 290 gigabases of sequencing data and around 85 million unique TCR sequences. Of the roughly 420 genotyped donors, roughly 80% were placed in the genetic ancestry cluster associated with self-reported Caucasian donors. The study was designed to test whether signatures of past pathogen exposure could be identified by cataloging public T cell receptors. The study used immunosequencing to profile the T cell repertoires of about 670 subjects and linked those repertoires to cytomegalovirus serostatus. Along with the approximately 650-subject first cohort, a separate validation cohort of more than 90 different subjects was used. High-throughput TCR immunosequencing, statistical association of individual TCRs with disease status, and machine learning were combined to predict cytomegalovirus infection status. A later analysis re-analyzed previously published TCR beta repertoires from about 730 donors and added high-resolution HLA genotyping to study TCR occurrence patterns. In the later analysis, no new phenotypic data were used to find candidate immune exposures; instead, reliance was placed on TCR beta sequences and their occurrence across donors. To decide whether each TCR beta V gene segment behaved as functional or pseudogenic, an earlier analysis of some 580 of the donors relied on high-throughput TCR beta sequencing. Alongside the repertoire data, information on donor age, sex, ethnicity and CMV serostatus was compiled. A later genetic analysis used genome-wide SNP genotypes for about three fifths of the 666 donors, treating that subset as a discovery cohort. All discovery cohort repertoires had been generated using a single sequencing platform. Class I and class II HLA loci were covered by the typing at four-digit resolution. The number of typed donors differed by locus: about 629-630 for A, B, C, DRB1 and DQB1; some 500 for DQA1; 606 for DPA1; and some 450 for DPB1. About five DR-DQ haplotypes were treated as single units for association and clustering because of strong linkage in the cohort. On average, over 200,000 unique TCR beta nucleotide sequences were sequenced per donor among 398 genotyped donors of the cohort, with 15% to 20% of those sequences being non-productive.

The cohort comprised some 700 healthy bone marrow donors. Cohort members were all nominally healthy when sampled, although unrecorded immune exposures were likely present. The donor was CMV seropositive and was included in the group of 250 to 350 seropositive cohort members. Each donor provided a peripheral blood sample, and peripheral blood mononuclear cells were used for TCR beta sequencing. Genomic DNA was extracted from the blood cell samples with the Qiagen DNeasy Blood Extraction Kit. Overall study results and their limits: The presence/absence analyses assumed that sequencing depth was roughly uniform across donors, and that assumption may not be true. While some public TCRs were present in many individuals, most TCR sequences turned up only very rarely across donors. Because some donors lacked HLA typing at each locus, the association tests relied only on the typed subset. In a later analysis, HLA-associated TCR beta chains were found to be more clonally expanded and to have lower generation probabilities than equally common non-associated chains. Around 16 rarely observed V segments, including chromosome 9 orphons, were excluded from the earlier analysis of about 600 of the donors because counts were too low. According to a later genetic analysis, donors in an Asian-associated ancestry cluster had fewer N-insertions in productive TCRs than the roughly 670-donor mean. Cytomegalovirus status was reported to be diagnosed by the classifier with high specificity and sensitivity in both the original and validation cohorts. Only TCR beta chains were sequenced in this cohort, and the absence of alpha or paired-chain data limited detectable features. An earlier analysis of approximately 530 of the donors showed that most TCR beta V segments appeared in productive rearrangements either about 87% or about 30% of the time, which broadly matched IMGT annotations. A later genetic analysis associated a missense DCLRE1C variant with V-gene and J-gene trimming of TCR beta chains, and an independent cohort replicated the association. CMV serostatus was the only immune exposure information available for the cohort. A total of roughly 160 TCR beta chains were listed by the study as associated with cytomegalovirus. A later analysis reported that several top co-occurrence clusters appeared linked to parvovirus B19, influenza, CMV and Epstein-Barr virus. A later analysis associated about 17,000 TCR beta sequences with specific HLA alleles at a false discovery rate of 0.05. The authors suggested that the approach could potentially be extended to other disease states and immunological phenotypes. A further reported finding was that TCR beta sequences accurately predicted the HLA-A and HLA-B alleles for most subjects in the first cohort. Assigning TCR associations to individual alleles was difficult when HLA alleles, especially DR and DQ, strongly co-occurred. In a later analysis, most CMV-associated TCR beta chains were found to appear HLA-restricted, with HLA associations seemingly driven largely by CMV exposure. A cluster of highly shared sequence variants was judged likely to be a technical artifact of the sequencing pipeline. In a later analysis, TCR association rates were found to vary across HLA loci, with the most associated TCRs seen for DRB1 alleles and the fewest for HLA-C alleles. Some IMGT-functional V segments, including TRBV6-2 and TRBV6-3, could not be distinguished by the 87-base-pair reads and were therefore excluded. Correlated functional status among segregating V segments might reflect linkage disequilibrium, but an unknown experimental factor could not be ruled out. In vitro tests confirmed that a few of the cytomegalovirus-associated TCR beta chains recognize cytomegalovirus antigens.

The library was generated by the immunoSEQ multiplex PCR assay. A mixture of 60 forward primers for TCR Vbeta segments and 13 reverse primers for TCR Jbeta segments was used in the multiplex PCR. The CDR3 region of rearranged TCR beta genes was amplified from genomic DNA with a multiplex PCR assay. Amplified TCR beta libraries were sequenced as 87-base-pair reads on the Illumina HiSeq System. The published analysis was carried out like this. Across the 700 or so repertoires, a later analysis counted roughly 77 million unique TCR beta chains, roughly 11 million of which were shared by at least two donors. Raw reads were error-corrected and collapsed into unique sequences by a nearest-neighbor algorithm in which closely related sequences were merged to remove PCR and sequencing errors. CDR3 sequences were aligned to IMGT reference sequences to assign V, D and J gene segments. For a sequence to be retained, a match of at least six nucleotides to both a V gene segment and a J gene segment was required. Rearrangements were classified as productive when the CDR3 lacked stop codons and remained in frame with V and J, and all other rearrangements were classified as non-productive. Following IMGT convention, CDR3 was defined as the stretch from the second conserved V-encoded cysteine to the conserved J-encoded phenylalanine. The earlier analysis of around 640 of the donors excluded sequences that lacked an unambiguous match to a single V gene segment. An earlier analysis of a few hundred of the donors called V segments functional above 56.7% productive rearrangements and segregating when the between-donor standard deviation exceeded 5%. To diagnose cytomegalovirus status from the catalog of TCR beta chain sequences, a statistical classification framework was built. In a later analysis, V and J genes were assigned by comparing TCR nucleotide sequences against IMGT/GENE-DB human TR gene sequences. The TCRdist pipeline was used in a later analysis to assign CDR3 sequences and most-parsimonious VDJ recombination scenarios. A later analysis defined each TCR beta chain by its CDR3 amino acid sequence plus V-gene family, and excluded reads lacking a unique V-gene family. To address suspected cross-contamination and a sequencing artifact, a later analysis removed some 620 highly shared, low-generation-probability nucleotide sequences. For each public chain, a later analysis derived a clonal expansion index from normalized ranks of inferred template counts within each repertoire. In a later analysis, generation probabilities were computed using a VDJ recombination model fitted to out-of-frame rearrangements, and the results were checked against IGoR. In a later analysis, TCR-TCR, TCR-HLA and TCR-CMV co-occurrence was scored with hypergeometric tests, and a repertoire-size bias correction was applied to TCR pairs. To estimate false discovery rates, a later analysis permuted the HLA or CMV assignments 20 times. A later analysis grouped co-occurring TCRs with DBSCAN, adding TCRdist sequence similarity when clustering within HLA-allele-positive subsets. Repertoires with fewer than 30,000 or more than 120,000 public chains were left out of co-occurrence clustering, as were a handful of repertoires with anomalous nucleotide sharing. In TCRdb, the immuneACCESS table is reduced to in-frame sequences with V and J assigned. These tables do not hold every clone; where another copy was compared, an unresolved V gene accounts for under half, and the others remain unexplained. For V, J and clone size, that table is used; D and trimming come from the DNA. The sample data list some 98,000 clones, and about 85% of these were observed just once. Clones ranked in the top ten supply 3% to 4.5% of the sample.

This clonotype was obtained from a female donor in good health and CMV-seropositive. The sequence links TRBV7-2 to TRBJ2-7, with 7 bases in between that match TRBD1. Sequencing was performed on PBMCs. Here is the DNA: TGTGCCAGCAGCTCACCGATACAGGGGAACCCCTACGAGCAGTACTTC. Translated, it reads CASSSPIQGNPYEQYF.